This T cell receptor beta chain emerged from a study of T-cell memory formation after mild COVID-19. Points from the study as a whole: The pre-infection memory compartment contained some responding clones, suggesting cross-reactive memory joined.

About this clonotype: Its specificity is unknown.

CDR1 and CDR2 from the germline V gene are SGHRS and YFSETQ. The CDR3 has 14 residues. V dropped 4 bases and J dropped 5; count of bases not matched to a gene: 8. Constant-segment primers were used for 5'RACE, and the resulting TCR alpha and TCR beta cDNA libraries carried sample barcodes and UMIs. TCRdb passed the 5' RACE reads through MiXCR, listing each CDR3 protein once. The top ten hold 20% to 25% of the sample, which has fewer than 350,000 distinct CDR3 sequences, approximately 15% seen once. Material for sequencing was PBMCs or a T cell subset sorted from them (not recorded which). This chain connects TRBV5-1 to TRBJ2-7, with 8 positions matching TRBD1. The receptor was derived from a young man who had mild COVID-19 (a few samples of this study predate the infection). Cell type and time point are not known. CDR3 nucleotides: TGCGCCAGCAGCCAAGCGACAGGGGTGGACGAGCAGTACTTC. Protein sequence: CASSQATGVDEQYF. The variable domain in full, completed from reference TRBV5-1 and TRBJ2-7, reads KAGVTQTPRYLIKTRGQQVTLSCSPISGHRSVSWYQQTPGQGLQFLFEYFSETQRNKGNFPGRFSGRQFSNSRSEMNVSTLELGDSALYLCASSQATGVDEQYFGPGTRLTVT.